This T cell receptor beta chain was recovered during a study of cytomegalovirus exposure and HLA in healthy donors. Overall study results and limits: Analyzed later, most CMV-associated TCR beta chains appeared HLA-restricted.

Turning to this clone: Its antigen is currently unknown.

PCR amplification relied on 60 Vbeta primers (plus 13 Jbeta primers). The assay was immunoSEQ multiplex PCR, and TCRdb's table has in-frame clones only and misses some. The sample lists under 200,000 clones; more than 60% were seen once. Deletions cut 4 bases from V and 0 bases from J, with 13 bases between. The CDR3 extends over 16 amino acids. Germline V lookup: CDR1 SGHRS, CDR2 YFSETQ. The sequenced sample was PBMCs. V usage is TRBV5-1 and J usage is TRBJ1-4; no firm D call. This TCR was sampled from a woman aged 40 to 50 in good health and CMV-seropositive. CDR3 loop: CASSASGQATNEKLFF. CDR3 nucleotide sequence: TGCGCCAGCAGCGCGTCCGGCCAGGCAACTAATGAAAAACTGTTTTTT.